The source of this T cell receptor beta chain is a study of CD8 T cells in ankylosing spondylitis. Points from the study as a whole: It appeared that ankylosing spondylitis blood was characterized by a TCR beta motif of roughly 8 highly homologous variants. The clones that were linked to disease were reported to be significantly enriched in matched synovial fluid samples from ankylosing spondylitis patients.

Making the TCR beta libraries involved quantitative 5'-RACE with molecular barcodes. TCRdb re-called the 5' RACE reads through MiXCR, storing one row per CDR3 protein. The sample records under 250,000 distinct CDR3 sequences, approximately 24% being singletons. V was shortened by 5 bases and J by 9 bases, with 12 bases between the two germline ends. Germline V gene data show CDR1 as MNHEY and CDR2 as SVGEGT. This CDR3 is 12 amino acids long. In this sample, this clonotype turned up many times. No antigen is known for it. The chain is built from TRBV6-2 or TRBV6-3 and TRBJ2-3; D possibly uses TRBD1 or TRBD2 (5 bases each). This TCR came from a male donor with ankylosing spondylitis or in good health (not recorded which). The sequenced material came from blood, either unsorted or a sorted T cell fraction (not recorded which). This CDR3 reads CASSPPGRTQYF. Here the CDR3 DNA reads TGTGCCAGCAGTCCACCGGGACGCACGCAGTATTTT.